What follows are 28 T cell receptor beta chains derived from one specimen sequenced in a study of cytomegalovirus exposure and HLA in healthy donors. 13 Jbeta primers and 60 Vbeta primers were used for the PCR. Data came from immunoSEQ multiplex PCR; TCRdb stores just in-frame clones and leaves some out. Here the sample spans about 120,000 clones, roughly 80% being singletons. The sequenced material came from PBMCs. All receptors come from a woman between 18 and 29 years old in good health and CMV-seronegative.

The chain is built from TRBV7-2 and TRBJ1-3; the match to TRBD1 covers 8 bases. CDR1 is SGHTA and CDR2 is FQGNSA in the germline V gene. The ends lost 3 bases at V and 4 bases at J; junction bases unmatched: 5. This CDR3 spans 15 amino acids. Here the CDR3 DNA reads TGTGCCAGCAGCTTGACAGGGGTGGGAGGAAACACCATATATTTT. It is translated as CASSLTGVGGNTIYF.

The chain combines TRBV5-1 with TRBJ1-1, with 11 bases identical to TRBD1. This CDR3 comprises 17 residues. V trimming: 4 bases; J trimming: 5 bases; junction bases outside the gene matches: 13. Germline CDR1 is SGHRS and CDR2 is YFSETQ. The CDR3 coding sequence is TGCGCCAGCAGCGGAAGGACAGGGGGCGCGATTACGACTGAAGCTTTCTTT. Amino acid sequence: CASSGRTGGAITTEAFF.

This clone has a single count. This rearrangement joins TRBV4-2 to TRBJ2-1; TRBD2 matches 8 bases. The CDR3 is made up of 16 amino acids. J gave up 8 bases and V 1 base, and 10 bases lay outside the gene matches. Germline V gene data show CDR1 as LGHNA and CDR2 as YNFKEQ. The CDR3 sequence is CASSQGDRLARDEQFF. For the CDR3, the DNA is TGTGCCAGCAGCCAAGGGGATAGACTAGCGAGGGATGAGCAGTTCTTC.

The chain links TRBV4-2 to TRBJ2-2; D is possibly TRBD2 (6 bases). CDR1 is LGHNA, CDR2 YNFKEQ, per germline. The V gene lost 3 bases and the J gene lost 4 bases, with 9 bases spanning the gap. The CDR3 sequence is 14 residues long. CDR3 bases: TGTGCCAGCAGCCACGGGAGATCCACCGGGGAGCTGTTTTTT. The encoded protein is CASSHGRSTGELFF.

The chain uses TRBV30 and TRBJ1-4; TRBD1 is a possible D gene (6 bases). The V gene lost 0 bases and the J gene lost 15 bases, with 20 bases spanning the gap. The length of the CDR3 is 14 residues. In germline, CDR1 is GTSNPN, CDR2 SVGIG (reference sequence). The CDR3 region has the DNA TGTGCCTGGAGTGTACACCTTACAGGGAGCTTCGTGTTTTTT. It specifies CAWSVHLTGSFVFF.

The chain is built from TRBV6-1 and TRBJ1-2, with 8 bases matching TRBD1. The CDR3 has 18 amino acids. The J segment lost 1 base and the V segment lost 1 base, leaving 11 bases of the junction unmatched. Germline CDR1 and CDR2: MNHNS and SASEGT. In DNA, the CDR3 is TGTGCCAGCAGTGAAGAGGCCGGCGGGACAGGCTTTAACTATGGCTACACCTTC. Translating gives CASSEEAGGTGFNYGYTF.

V is TRBV5-6 and J is TRBJ2-3; D possibly corresponds to TRBD2 (6 bases). The germline gives CDR1 SGHDT, CDR2 YYEEEE. Trimming left V 2 bases short and J 4 bases short, with 14 bases between. CDR3 length equals 15 residues. The CDR3 here is CASSFGGRGADTQYF. Here the CDR3 DNA reads TGTGCCAGCAGCTTCGGGGGAAGGGGCGCAGATACGCAGTATTTT.

This clone has more than one count but fewer than ten. J is TRBJ2-6 and V is TRBV5-6; no clear D. Germline CDR1 SGHDT, CDR2 YYEEEE. This CDR3 has 14 residues. Trimming cost V 4 bases and J 2 bases, with 7 bases left between them. Here the CDR3 reads CASSRVTGANVLTF. As DNA, the CDR3 is TGTGCCAGCAGCCGGGTCACTGGGGCCAACGTCCTGACTTTC.

This clone has only one observation. The chain couples TRBV27 to TRBJ1-5; 8 bases match TRBD1. Germline V gene lookup returns CDR1 MNHEY and CDR2 SMNVEV (reference sequence). The V gene end was trimmed by 5 bases and the J gene end by 6 bases; junction bases not matched to a gene: 9. This CDR3 contains 15 residues. The CDR3 loop reads CASSPTGGWGQPQHF. In DNA form, the CDR3 reads TGTGCCAGCAGTCCAACAGGGGGTTGGGGTCAGCCCCAGCATTTT.

This clone was seen a few times. The CDR3 DNA reads TGTGCCACAGACAGGGGGCCGGGAAACACCATATATTTT. This sequence encodes CATDRGPGNTIYF. This chain connects TRBV30 to TRBJ1-3; TRBD1 matches at 10 bases. CDR3 length equals 13 residues. Per the germline V gene, CDR1 is GTSNPN and CDR2 is SVGIG (reference sequence). Trimming at V came to 8 bases and at J to 4 bases, leaving 5 bases not matched to a gene.

The count of this clone is one. The chain uses TRBV11-3 and TRBJ2-7, with 9 positions matching TRBD2. Germline V lookup: CDR1 SGHNT, CDR2 YENEEA. The CDR3 consists of 15 residues. Trimming took 5 bases from V and 2 from J; bases not matched to a gene: 7. CDR3 DNA sequence: TGTGCCAGCAGCCTAAGATCTAGCGGGGCCTACGAGCAGTACTTC. Protein: CASSLRSSGAYEQYF.

The chain recombines TRBV6-5 with TRBJ1-5; 8 nucleotides align to TRBD1. The CDR3 totals 15 residues. The germline CDR1 and CDR2 sequences are MNHEY and SVGAGI. V lost 6 bases, J lost 3 bases, and 7 bases stayed unmatched. The CDR3 reads CASRVDRGNNQPQHF. The DNA for the CDR3 is TGTGCCAGCAGGGTAGACAGGGGTAACAATCAGCCCCAGCATTTT.

The CDR3 reads CASSHGASGGYNEQFF. CDR3 in DNA: TGTGCCAGCTCACATGGGGCTAGCGGGGGATACAATGAGCAGTTCTTC. The gene calls are TRBV18 and TRBJ2-1; 10 bases agree with TRBD2. The CDR3 runs to 16 residues. J gave up 4 bases and V 4 bases, and 7 bases lay outside the gene matches. Germline V gene sequence: CDR1 KGHSH, CDR2 LQKENI.

J is TRBJ2-7 and V is TRBV11-2; 9 bases map to TRBD1. Germline lookup yields CDR1 SGHAT and CDR2 FQNNGV. This CDR3 is built from 14 residues. The ends lost 1 base at V and 6 bases at J; junction bases unmatched: 4. CDR3 amino acids: CASSLVTGGGEQYF. The CDR3 DNA sequence: TGTGCCAGCAGCTTAGTGACAGGGGGGGGCGAGCAGTACTTC.

The gene calls are TRBV6-5 and TRBJ1-4; possibly TRBD1 for D (6 bases). Trimming removed 0 bases from V and 8 bases from J, with 13 bases in between. CDR3 length: 15 residues. CDR1 is MNHEY and CDR2 is SVGAGI in the germline V gene. The CDR3 region has the DNA TGTGCCAGCAGTTACTCGAGGGGGGGATACGAAAAACTGTTTTTT. Its translation: CASSYSRGGYEKLFF.

The J gene is TRBJ2-7, the V gene TRBV10-2; 8 bases agree with TRBD2. Losses at the gene ends were 8 bases for V and 3 bases for J; bases not matched to a gene: 15. Germline values: CDR1 WSHSY, CDR2 SAAADI. CDR3 length equals 16 residues. The CDR3 nucleotides read TGCGCCAGCGGCCTGTCGAGAGTAGCGGGGAACTACGAGCAGTACTTC. This codes for CASGLSRVAGNYEQYF.

The chain recombines TRBV5-1 with TRBJ2-2; TRBD2 might be the D (7 bases). Trimming took 7 bases from V and 1 from J, leaving 11 bases between them. Germline CDR1 reads SGHRS; CDR2 reads YFSETQ. The length of the CDR3 is 14 residues. CDR3: CASAGEGNTGELFF. The CDR3 DNA reads as TGCGCCAGCGCAGGGGAGGGGAACACCGGGGAGCTGTTTTTT.

This chain links TRBV6-4 with TRBJ2-1; 9 positions match TRBD2. Trimming took 8 bases from V and 7 from J; bases not matched to a gene: 9. Germline assignment: CDR1 MRHNA and CDR2 SNTAGT. The CDR3 contains 14 residues. The CDR3 nucleotides are TGTGCCAGCTGGGCTAGCGGGACTAGAAATGAGCAGTTCTTC. Translated, it gives CASWASGTRNEQFF.

The chain links TRBV5-1 to TRBJ2-1, with a tentative D call TRBD2 (5 bases). Germline loops: CDR1 SGHRS, CDR2 YFSETQ. Trimming shortened V by 5 bases and J by 7 bases, and 13 bases separated the two germline ends. CDR3 length equals 13 residues. DNA for the CDR3: TGCGCCAGCAGTCCCGGGGAGAATAATGAGCAGTTCTTC. Its translation: CASSPGENNEQFF.

The rearrangement joins TRBV13 to TRBJ2-1, with TRBD1 matching over 7 bases. CDR1 PRHDT and CDR2 FYEKMQ come from the germline V gene (reference sequence). The CDR3 contains 13 residues. V lost 4 bases to trimming and J lost 7 bases; unmatched junction nucleotides: 4. CDR3 protein: CASSSDRENEQFF. In nucleotides, the CDR3 is TGTGCCAGCAGCTCCGACAGGGAAAATGAGCAGTTCTTC.

This clone was picked up one time. The chain couples TRBV6-6 to TRBJ2-2; D is perhaps TRBD1 (5 bases). From germline, CDR1 is MNHNY and CDR2 SVGAGI (reference sequence). Trimming took 6 bases from V and 4 from J, leaving 15 bases between them. This CDR3 spans 15 amino acids. DNA for the CDR3: TGTGCCAGCAGACTGACAGACCCGAGCACCGGGGAGCTGTTTTTT. Protein product: CASRLTDPSTGELFF.

The chain combines TRBV4-1 with TRBJ1-1, with D unresolved. V was shortened by 3 bases and J by 0 bases, with 11 bases between the two germline ends. Per germline, CDR1 MGHRA and CDR2 YSYEKL. The CDR3 has 15 amino acids. The CDR3, as DNA: TGCGCCAGCAGCCATCCCGGAGGAATGAACACTGAAGCTTTCTTT. This translates into CASSHPGGMNTEAFF.

The rearrangement links TRBV7-2 to TRBJ1-1; no clear D. Per the germline V gene, CDR1 is SGHTA and CDR2 is FQGNSA. The CDR3 contains 14 residues. V lost 2 bases and J 0 bases, leaving 7 bases between the germline ends. The CDR3 sequence is CASSLRELNTEAFF. In DNA form, the CDR3 reads TGTGCCAGCAGCTTACGGGAATTGAACACTGAAGCTTTCTTT.

The genes are TRBV5-4 and TRBJ2-5, with a possible D match to TRBD1 (6 bases). The CDR3 sequence is 14 residues long. V was pared by 4 bases and J by 2 bases, with 12 bases between. Germline CDR1 reads SGHNT; CDR2 reads YYREEE (reference sequence). The CDR3 sequence is CASSEGVLQETQYF. As DNA, the CDR3 is TGTGCCAGCAGCGAGGGGGTACTTCAAGAGACCCAGTACTTC.

The V and J genes are TRBV7-9 and TRBJ2-1; 11 nucleotides agree with TRBD2. There are 15 residues in the CDR3. J was trimmed by 8 bases and V by 3 bases; bases with no gene match: 6. Germline CDR1 reads SEHNR; CDR2 reads FQNEAQ (reference sequence). CDR3 nucleotides: TGTGCCAGCAGCTTTTCTCCGGGACTAGCGGATGAGCAGTTCTTC. Translating it yields CASSFSPGLADEQFF.

The chain links TRBV18 to TRBJ1-4; D not resolved. The germline gives CDR1 KGHSH, CDR2 LQKENI. The CDR3 is 14 residues long. Trimming left V 3 bases short and J 1 base short, with 6 bases between. The CDR3 spells CASSPAGTNEKLFF. Written as DNA, the CDR3 is TGTGCCAGCTCACCTGCCGGAACTAATGAAAAACTGTTTTTT.

V is TRBV30 and J is TRBJ1-5; 11 positions agree with TRBD1. The CDR3 sequence is 19 residues long. Germline trimming cut 0 bases from V and 11 bases from J; bases unmatched to any gene: 21. CDR1 is GTSNPN, CDR2 SVGIG, per germline (reference sequence). The CDR3 here is CAWSVRGGPGQGGQSAQHF. The CDR3 DNA follows: TGTGCCTGGAGTGTAAGGGGAGGTCCGGGACAGGGGGGACAATCGGCCCAGCATTTT.

The sample holds a few counts of this clone. This chain joins TRBV6-6 and TRBJ2-7, with 8 bases matching TRBD2. V lost 6 bases to trimming and J lost 8 bases; unmatched junction nucleotides: 15. Germline V CDR1 and CDR2: MNHNY, SVGAGI (reference sequence). This CDR3 has 15 residues. The CDR3 region is CASSSGGSAPVQQYF. The CDR3 bases are TGTGCCAGCAGCTCGGGGGGGAGCGCACCGGTCCAGCAGTACTTC.